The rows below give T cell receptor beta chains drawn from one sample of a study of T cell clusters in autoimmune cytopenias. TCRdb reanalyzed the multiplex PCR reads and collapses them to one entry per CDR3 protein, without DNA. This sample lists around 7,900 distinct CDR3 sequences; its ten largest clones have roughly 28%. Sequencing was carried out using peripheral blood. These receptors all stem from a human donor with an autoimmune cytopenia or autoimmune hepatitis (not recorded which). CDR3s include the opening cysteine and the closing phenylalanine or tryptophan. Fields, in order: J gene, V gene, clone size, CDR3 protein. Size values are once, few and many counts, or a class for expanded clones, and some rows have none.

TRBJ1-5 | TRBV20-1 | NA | CSARIAPGQGNQPQHF
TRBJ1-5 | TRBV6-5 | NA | CASSYLGGNGNQPQHF
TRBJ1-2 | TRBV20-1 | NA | CSAPHPRGSAHGYTF
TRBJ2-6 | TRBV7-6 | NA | CASSQGTTGANVLTF
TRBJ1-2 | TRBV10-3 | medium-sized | CAISPGTAGYTF
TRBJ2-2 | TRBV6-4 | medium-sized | CASSRFGTGSNTGELFF
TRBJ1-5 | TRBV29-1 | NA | CSVEEVRGRPQHF
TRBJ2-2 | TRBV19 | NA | CASSIPGTSGRGWTGELFF
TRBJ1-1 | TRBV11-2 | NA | CASSLRETTALNTEAFF
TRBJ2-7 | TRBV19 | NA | CASSIPQGYEQYF
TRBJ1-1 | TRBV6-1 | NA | CASSARTGEAEAFF
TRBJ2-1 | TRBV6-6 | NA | CASREQGLGEQFF
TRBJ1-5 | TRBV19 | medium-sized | CASSPTASNQPQHF
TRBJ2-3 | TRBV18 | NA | CASSPGGLTDTQYF
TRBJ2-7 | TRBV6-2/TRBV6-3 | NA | CASSYGGGSYEQYF
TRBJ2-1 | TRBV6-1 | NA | CASSLVAGFRNEQFF
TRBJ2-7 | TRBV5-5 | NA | CASSKLAGVGEQYF
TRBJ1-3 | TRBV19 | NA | CASSVGQTRGNTIYF
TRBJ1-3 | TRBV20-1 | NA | CSAREAGQGTGNTIYF
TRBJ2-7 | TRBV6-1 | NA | CASSESGRSYEQYF
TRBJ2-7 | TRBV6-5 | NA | CASRGPGHRTPYEQYF
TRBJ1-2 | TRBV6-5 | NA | CASSYSRAYGYTF
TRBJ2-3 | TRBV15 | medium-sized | CATRRPNTDTQYF
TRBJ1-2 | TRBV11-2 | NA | CASSSTGAGGYTF
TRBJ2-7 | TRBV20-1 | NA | CSARGRVYEQYF
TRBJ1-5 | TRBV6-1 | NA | CAISRGFRSSNQPQHF
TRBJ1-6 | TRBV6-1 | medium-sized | CASIRDRGVRSPLHF
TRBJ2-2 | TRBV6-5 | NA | CASSYSKLGTSENTGELFF
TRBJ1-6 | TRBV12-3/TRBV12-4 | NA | CASSPVRGVGSPLHF
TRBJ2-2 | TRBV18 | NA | CASSPRLAENTGELFF
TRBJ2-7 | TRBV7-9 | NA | CASRSTGGPYEQYF
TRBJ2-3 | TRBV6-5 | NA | CASSVDLGLSTDTQYF
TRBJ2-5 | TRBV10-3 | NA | CAIGTGEETQYF
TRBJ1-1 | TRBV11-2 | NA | CASSPGGVRVNTEAFF